The 2 T cell receptor beta chains listed next were all sequenced from one sample in a study of technical replicates of blood from a few donors. Method: immunoSEQ multiplex PCR; TCRdb's copy keeps in-frame clones and lacks some. This sample has over 75,000 clones, with approximately 97% found just once. Sequencing was done on a sample of T cells isolated from PBMCs. All receptors derive from a human donor in good health.

The chain links TRBV7-9 to TRBJ1-2; D ambiguous. Germline V CDR1 and CDR2: SEHNR, FQNEAQ (reference sequence). Trimming took 2 bases from V and 6 from J, leaving 10 bases between them. The CDR3 has 13 amino acids. CDR3 nucleotide sequence: TGTGCCAGCAGCTTATTGACACTGGATGGCTACACCTTC. Its translation is CASSLLTLDGYTF.

The chain combines TRBV15 with TRBJ2-1; tentative D call: TRBD2 (5 bases). The CDR3 is made up of 15 amino acids. Looked up from germline, CDR1 is LNHNV and CDR2 is YYDKDF (reference sequence). Trimming took 0 bases from V and 10 from J, leaving 16 bases between them. The CDR3 DNA reads as TGTGCCACCAGCAGAGATGAGGGCCGAATAAGGGAGCAGTTCTTC. Amino acid sequence: CATSRDEGRIREQFF.